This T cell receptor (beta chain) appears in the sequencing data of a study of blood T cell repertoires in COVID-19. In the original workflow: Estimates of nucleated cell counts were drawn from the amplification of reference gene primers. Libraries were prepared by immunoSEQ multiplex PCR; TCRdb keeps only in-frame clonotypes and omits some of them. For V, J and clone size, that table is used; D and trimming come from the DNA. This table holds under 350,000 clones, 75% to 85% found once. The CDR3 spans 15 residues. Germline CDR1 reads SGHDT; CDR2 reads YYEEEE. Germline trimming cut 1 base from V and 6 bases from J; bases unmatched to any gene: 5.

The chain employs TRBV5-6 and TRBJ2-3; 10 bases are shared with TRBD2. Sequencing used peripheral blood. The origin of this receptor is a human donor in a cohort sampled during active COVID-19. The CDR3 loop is CASSLMLAGEDTQYF. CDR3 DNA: TGTGCCAGCAGCTTGATGCTAGCGGGGGAGGATACGCAGTATTTT.